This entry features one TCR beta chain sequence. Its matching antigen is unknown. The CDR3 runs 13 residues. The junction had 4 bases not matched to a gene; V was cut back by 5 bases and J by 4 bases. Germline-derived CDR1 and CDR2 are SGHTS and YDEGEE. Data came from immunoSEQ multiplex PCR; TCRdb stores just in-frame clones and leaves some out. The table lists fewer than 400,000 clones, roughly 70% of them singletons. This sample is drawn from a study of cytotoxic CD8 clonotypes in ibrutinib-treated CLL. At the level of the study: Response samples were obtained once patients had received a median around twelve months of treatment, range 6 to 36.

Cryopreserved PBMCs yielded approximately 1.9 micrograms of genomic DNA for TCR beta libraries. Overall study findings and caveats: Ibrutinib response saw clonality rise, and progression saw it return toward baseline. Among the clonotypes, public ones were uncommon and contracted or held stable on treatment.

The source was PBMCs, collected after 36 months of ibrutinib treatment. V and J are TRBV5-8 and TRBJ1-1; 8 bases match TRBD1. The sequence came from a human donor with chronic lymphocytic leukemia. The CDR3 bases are TGTGCCAGCAGACCCACAGGGGGCACTGAAGCTTTCTTT. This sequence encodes CASRPTGGTEAFF. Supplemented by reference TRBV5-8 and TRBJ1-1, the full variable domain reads EAGVTQSPTHLIKTRGQQATLRCSPISGHTSVYWYQQALGLGLQFLLWYDEGEERNRGNFPPRFSGRQFPNYSSELNVNALELEDSALYLCASRPTGGTEAFFGQGTRLTVV.